Each of the 14 T cell receptor beta chains below was sequenced from the same sample in a study of blood T cells in healthy people across ages. Alongside a J-beta primer mix, a sample-barcoded 5' primer served in a second PCR lasting roughly 7 to 12 cycles. MiXCR was run by TCRdb on the 5' RACE reads, yielding one entry per CDR3 protein. The sample consists of around 1.7 million distinct CDR3 sequences, about 30% of them appearing once. The sample consisted of blood. The receptors were sampled from a woman aged 25-40 years in good health.

In the case of this clonotype: The junction shows a germline mismatch at one end, possibly a read error. The chain has TRBV20-1 and TRBJ1-2; tentative D call: TRBD1 (6 bases). The CDR3 consists of 14 residues. CDR1 is DFQATT, CDR2 SNEGSKA, per germline (reference sequence). For the CDR3, the DNA is TGCAGTGCCCCTGGCCGGACAGACTGCTATGACTACACCTTC. It yields the protein CSAPGRTDCYDYTF.

The chain is built from TRBV10-3 and TRBJ2-3, with TRBD2 as a possible D gene (5 bases). V lost 3 bases to trimming and J lost 7 bases, with 14 bases between them. From germline, CDR1 is ENHRY and CDR2 SYGVKD. This CDR3 has 14 residues. CDR3 region: CAISDGIAKNTQYF. CDR3 in DNA: TGTGCCATCAGTGACGGGATAGCTAAAAATACGCAGTATTTT.

The gene calls are TRBV10-3 and TRBJ1-1; D unclear. The V gene's germline CDR1 is ENHRY and CDR2 SYGVKD. The CDR3 extends over 15 amino acids. The V end lost 0 bases, the J end lost 1 base, and 9 bases lay between the germline ends. The CDR3 reads CAISESGRWNTEAFF. For the CDR3, the DNA is TGTGCCATCAGTGAGTCGGGCAGGTGGAACACTGAAGCTTTCTTT.

The V call is TRBV6-2 or TRBV6-3, the J call TRBJ2-1; 9 bases align to TRBD2. The CDR3 spans 14 residues. Germline V gives CDR1 MNHEY, CDR2 SVGEGT. With V trimmed by 7 bases and J by 2 bases, 3 bases remained unmatched. The CDR3 coding sequence is TGTGCCAGCACCATAGCGGGAGCCTACAATGAGCAGTTCTTC. Translation: CASTIAGAYNEQFF.

This clonotype came up many times. The chain couples TRBV9 to TRBJ2-7; D possibly corresponds to TRBD1 (5 bases). This CDR3 has 14 amino acids. The germline V gene has CDR1 SGDLS and CDR2 YYNGEE. Trimming stripped 4 bases from V and 3 bases from J, with 14 bases between. CDR3 residues: CASSRSQGNYEQYF. The CDR3 DNA reads TGTGCCAGCAGCCGAAGCCAGGGAAACTACGAGCAGTACTTC.

Turning to this clonotype: The junction departs from germline at one end; a sequencing error may be responsible. The chain recombines TRBV15 with TRBJ2-4; D tentatively reads TRBD1 or TRBD2 (6 bases each). In germline, CDR1 is LNHNV, CDR2 YYDKDF (reference sequence). The length of the CDR3 is 17 residues. The CDR3 bases are TGTGCCACCAGCAGAGATCGGGGGACACTAGCCAAAAACATTCAGGACTTC. Its protein is CATSRDRGTLAKNIQDF.

This clonotype was seen a handful of times. V gene TRBV20-1 combines with J gene TRBJ2-5; D ambiguous. V was clipped by 3 bases and J by 2 bases, with 10 bases between them. From germline, CDR1 is DFQATT and CDR2 SNEGSKA (reference sequence). The CDR3 has 13 amino acids. The CDR3 region is CSASHSVQETQYF. The CDR3 DNA reads TGCAGTGCTAGTCACAGCGTGCAAGAGACCCAGTACTTC.

This clonotype came up a few times. The V gene is TRBV5-4, the J gene TRBJ1-1; weak D call: TRBD1 (5 bases). V was shortened by 3 bases and J by 5 bases, with 17 bases between the two germline ends. This CDR3 contains 15 residues. Germline CDR1 reads SGHNT; CDR2 reads YYREEE (reference sequence). CDR3 nucleotides: TGTGCCAGCAGCTCCCCGGGCAGGGCCAGGACTGAAGCTTTCTTT. This codes for CASSSPGRARTEAFF.

There are many counts of this clonotype. This chain connects TRBV4-1 to TRBJ2-7, with D perhaps given as TRBD1 or TRBD2 (5 bases each). Trimming left V 0 bases short and J 4 bases short, with 16 bases between. Germline V lookup: CDR1 MGHRA, CDR2 YSYEKL. This CDR3 comprises 16 residues. This chain's CDR3 is CASSQDRGESLYEQYF. The CDR3 DNA reads TGCGCCAGCAGCCAAGATAGGGGAGAAAGCCTGTACGAGCAGTACTTC.

This clonotype was observed at least ten times. The CDR3 DNA reads as TGTGCCAGCACCCAGACGGCGGGCTCCTACGAGCAGTACTTC. Translation: CASTQTAGSYEQYF. The rearrangement uses TRBV28 and TRBJ2-7, with a tentative D call TRBD2 (5 bases). Germline assignment: CDR1 MDHEN and CDR2 SYDVKM. V lost 7 bases, J lost 0 bases, and 13 bases lay in between. CDR3 length: 14 amino acids.

On this clonotype itself: At one end, the junction sequence differs from germline, possibly due to a read error. The chain couples TRBV12-3 or TRBV12-4 to TRBJ2-1; D is undetermined. CDR3 length equals 15 residues. As DNA, the CDR3 is TGTGCCAGCAGTTTAGGCGGTCGGAGAACCAATGTGCAGTTCTTC. Encoded protein: CASSLGGRRTNVQFF.

This clonotype has just a few counts. The rearrangement joins TRBV29-1 to TRBJ2-1, with D unresolved. Deletions cut 0 bases from V and 5 bases from J, with 5 bases between. Germline assignment: CDR1 SQVTM and CDR2 ANQGSEA. CDR3 length equals 12 residues. In DNA form, the CDR3 reads TGCAGCGTTGAAGAACTCCACAATGAGCAGTTCTTC. This translates into CSVEELHNEQFF.

The sample holds a few counts of this clonotype. The J gene is TRBJ1-4, the V gene TRBV20-1; 8 bases align to TRBD1. With 5 bases clipped from V and 8 bases from J, the junction kept 10 bases outside the gene matches. CDR3 length: 14 residues. Germline values: CDR1 DFQATT, CDR2 SNEGSKA (reference sequence). This CDR3 reads CSAVPGTGDEKLFF. The DNA of the CDR3 is TGCAGTGCTGTCCCCGGGACAGGTGACGAAAAACTGTTTTTT.

This clonotype has a count of ten or more. The chain joins TRBV7-2 to TRBJ1-4; D unresolved. Per germline, CDR1 SGHTA and CDR2 FQGNSA. This CDR3 is built from 12 residues. The ends were cut back, 3 bases at V and 8 bases at J, with 7 bases in the middle. The CDR3 region has the DNA TGTGCCAGCAGCTTTCTGACCGAAAAACTGTTTTTT. Its protein product is CASSFLTEKLFF.